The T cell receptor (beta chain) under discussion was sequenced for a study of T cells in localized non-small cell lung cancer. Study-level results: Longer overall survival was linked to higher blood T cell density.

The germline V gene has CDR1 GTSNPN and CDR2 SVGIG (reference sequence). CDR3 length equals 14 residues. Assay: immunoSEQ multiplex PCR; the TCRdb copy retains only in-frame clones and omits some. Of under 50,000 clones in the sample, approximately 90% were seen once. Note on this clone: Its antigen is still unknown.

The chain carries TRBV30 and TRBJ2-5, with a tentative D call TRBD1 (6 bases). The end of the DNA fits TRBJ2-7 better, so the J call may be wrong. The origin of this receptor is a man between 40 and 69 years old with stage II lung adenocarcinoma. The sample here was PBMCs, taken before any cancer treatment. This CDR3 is CAWSGEQGFAEQYF. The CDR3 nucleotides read TGTGCCTGGAGTGGAGAACAGGGTTTCGCCGAGCAGTACTTC.